These 8 T cell receptor beta chains originate from one sample sequenced in a study of tumor-infiltrating lymphocytes in localized non-small cell lung cancer. Here immunoSEQ multiplex PCR was the method, and the copy in TCRdb shows in-frame clones only, minus some. The sample records about 14,000 clones, roughly 82% being singletons. Sample: lung tumor tissue. These receptors were taken from a human donor with non-small cell lung cancer.

The rearrangement uses TRBV6-5 and TRBJ1-2, with D perhaps TRBD1 (5 bases). V lost 7 bases, J lost 7 bases, and 19 bases lay in between. The CDR3 is made up of 14 amino acids. Germline CDR1 is MNHEY and CDR2 is SVGAGI. As DNA, the CDR3 is TGTGCCAGCACCTTGAGGACCGGGAGGGGTGGCTACACCTTC. As protein: CASTLRTGRGGYTF.

V gene TRBV2 combines with J gene TRBJ2-7; 8 bases are a match to TRBD1. J was trimmed by 0 bases and V by 6 bases; bases with no gene match: 4. The CDR3 has 14 amino acids. Germline V CDR1 and CDR2: SNHLY, FYNNEI. The DNA for the CDR3 is TGTGCCAGCAGGAGGACAGGGAGCTCCTACGAGCAGTACTTC. Its protein product is CASRRTGSSYEQYF.

V is TRBV29-1 and J is TRBJ1-3; D gene unclear. V was trimmed by 0 bases and J by 0 bases, leaving 6 bases between them. The CDR3 has 14 amino acids. Per the germline V gene, CDR1 is SQVTM and CDR2 is ANQGSEA. CDR3 bases: TGCAGCGTTGAAGAGGGATACTCTGGAAACACCATATATTTT. Translation: CSVEEGYSGNTIYF.

Worth noting for this clone: In the same sample, other DNA sequences code for this CDR3. The chain recombines TRBV9 with TRBJ1-1; D gene ambiguous. The CDR3 has 14 residues. Between the trimmed V and J ends, which lost 0 bases and 0 bases, there was a span of 6 bases. Germline lookup yields CDR1 SGDLS and CDR2 YYNGEE. CDR3 amino acids: CASSVAAMNTEAFF. The CDR3 coding sequence is TGTGCCAGCAGCGTAGCAGCGATGAACACTGAAGCTTTCTTT.

By sample fraction, this clone is medium-sized. The rearrangement joins TRBV27 to TRBJ1-1, with a tentative D call TRBD1 (5 bases). CDR3 length equals 17 residues. V shed 5 bases and J shed 0 bases, with 19 bases lying between them. The germline gives CDR1 MNHEY, CDR2 SMNVEV (reference sequence). CDR3 loop: CASSRDAGEVMNTEAFF. The CDR3 coding sequence is TGTGCCAGCAGTCGGGACGCCGGGGAGGTTATGAACACTGAAGCTTTCTTT.

The chain is built from TRBV5-1 and TRBJ1-4; D might be TRBD1 (6 bases). The CDR3 sequence is 15 residues long. CDR1 SGHRS and CDR2 YFSETQ come from the germline V gene. V was pared by 4 bases and J by 8 bases, with 18 bases between. Written as DNA, the CDR3 is TGCGCCAGCAGCATCCTCAGGGGAGGAGAAGAAAAACTGTTTTTT. Amino acids: CASSILRGGEEKLFF.

Concerning this clone itself: At one end the junction does not follow the germline gene, possibly because of a read error. The rearrangement uses TRBV6-1 and TRBJ1-5; unclear D gene. The CDR3 runs 18 residues. Germline CDR1 reads MNHNS; CDR2 reads SASEGT. The CDR3 sequence: CASSERGDALYSNQPQHF. CDR3 DNA sequence: TGTGCCAGCAGTGAAAGAGGAGACGCTCTATATAGCAATCAGCCCCAACATTTT.

The chain couples TRBV6-1 to TRBJ1-4; a weak D match, TRBD1 (6 bases). CDR3 length: 15 residues. Germline CDR1 reads MNHNS; CDR2 reads SASEGT. Trimming took off 6 bases at V and 1 base at J, with 12 bases between the two ends. CDR3 bases: TGTGCCAGCAGGCGAGAAGGGGGAACTAATGAAAAACTGTTTTTT. It yields the protein CASRREGGTNEKLFF.